Sequencing of this T cell receptor (beta chain) was carried out in a study of cytomegalovirus exposure and HLA in healthy donors. Study-level points and caveats: In an earlier analysis, about 87% or about 30%: the productive usage of most TCR beta V segments. Later, TCR association rates were found to vary by HLA locus, highest for DRB1 and lowest for HLA-C.

A remark on this clone: Its antigen is unidentified.

Vbeta (60) and Jbeta (13) primers were used in the PCR. TCRdb's table, derived via immunoSEQ multiplex PCR, lists solely in-frame clones and lacks some. The sample holds 200,000 to 250,000 clones, approximately 90% seen once. This receptor was taken from a woman under 30 in good health and CMV-seronegative. Sequenced sample: PBMCs.

DNA for the CDR3: TGTGCCAGCAGTTACAGCGGAGGGTCTAGATCCTACGAGCAGTACTTC. The encoded protein is CASSYSGGSRSYEQYF. The rearrangement uses TRBV6-5 and TRBJ2-5; D possibly corresponds to TRBD2 (6 bases). The end of the DNA aligns better with TRBJ2-7, so the J call may be wrong. There are 16 residues in the CDR3. Germline CDR1 MNHEY, CDR2 SVGAGI.